The 28 T cell receptor beta chains in this list originate from one sample, sequenced in a study of blood T cell repertoires in COVID-19. Generated by immunoSEQ multiplex PCR, the TCRdb table keeps only in-frame clones and is missing some. The sample contains approximately 450,000 clones, around 89% of which appear only once. The sample was PBMCs or T cells enriched from blood (not recorded which). These receptors all come from a young man who had recovered from COVID-19.

V gene TRBV28 combines with J gene TRBJ1-5, with D perhaps matching TRBD1 (6 bases). The CDR3 spans 14 residues. CDR1 MDHEN and CDR2 SYDVKM come from the germline V gene. V lost 6 bases, J lost 5 bases, and 14 bases lay in between. The chain's CDR3 is CASSTDSGDQPQHF. In DNA form, the CDR3 reads TGTGCCAGCAGCACGGACTCAGGGGATCAGCCCCAGCATTTT. The variable domain in full, with the rest retrieved from reference TRBV28 and TRBJ1-5, is DVKVTQSSRYLVKRTGEKVFLECVQDMDHENMFWYRQDPGLGLRLIYFSYDVKMKEKGDIPEGYSVSREKKERFSLILESASTNQTSMYLCASSTDSGDQPQHFGDGTRLSIL.

The chain links TRBV7-9 to TRBJ2-1, with TRBD1 identical over 8 bases. This CDR3 spans 16 amino acids. The germline V gene encodes CDR1 SEHNR and CDR2 FQNEAQ (reference sequence). With V trimmed by 2 bases and J by 0 bases, 3 bases remained unmatched. The CDR3 DNA is TGTGCCAGCAGCTTATCCGGACAGGGCTCCTACAATGAGCAGTTCTTC. Translation gives CASSLSGQGSYNEQFF.

The chain recombines TRBV7-3 with TRBJ1-3; the D gene is possibly TRBD1 (6 bases). The V gene lost 5 bases and the J gene lost 0 bases, with 8 bases spanning the gap. CDR1 and CDR2 (germline): SGHTA, FQGTGA. The CDR3 has 14 residues. The DNA of the CDR3 is TGTGCCAGCAGCGCGACAGGCTCTGGAAACACCATATATTTT. This translates into CASSATGSGNTIYF.

The chain has TRBV11-3 and TRBJ2-7; D gene unclear. Germline lookup yields CDR1 SGHNT and CDR2 YENEEA. The CDR3 extends over 11 amino acids. Between the trimmed V and J ends, which lost 5 bases and 2 bases, there was a span of 4 bases. CDR3 coding DNA: TGTGCCAGCAGCACACCCTACGAGCAGTACTTC. Its protein is CASSTPYEQYF.

This clone was observed once. V usage is TRBV19 and J usage is TRBJ1-4; no clear D gene. The CDR3 length is 15 residues. In germline, CDR1 is LNHDA, CDR2 SQIVND (reference sequence). V was trimmed by 6 bases and J by 3 bases, leaving 14 bases between them. DNA of the CDR3: TGTGCCAGTAGGGCTTCCGAGGTGGCTAATGAAAAACTGTTTTTT. Protein sequence: CASRASEVANEKLFF.

This clone is a singleton in its sample. The genes are TRBV7-6 and TRBJ2-3; TRBD2 agrees at 15 bases. CDR1 is SGHVS and CDR2 is FNYEAQ in the germline V gene. The CDR3 loop spans 17 amino acids. V was clipped by 0 bases and J by 6 bases; unmatched bases: 4. The CDR3 here is CASSLAGLAGGWDTQYF. Here the CDR3 DNA reads TGTGCCAGCAGCTTAGCGGGACTAGCGGGAGGATGGGATACGCAGTATTTT.

This rearrangement joins TRBV5-6 to TRBJ1-5; D perhaps matches TRBD1 (5 bases). CDR1 is SGHDT and CDR2 is YYEEEE in the germline V gene. The length of the CDR3 is 15 residues. Trimming pared 2 bases from V and 3 bases from J, leaving 12 bases between. CDR3 sequence reads: CASSFRQGVNQPQHF. Here the CDR3 DNA reads TGTGCCAGCAGCTTTCGGCAGGGTGTCAATCAGCCCCAGCATTTT.

This clone was found once. V and J are TRBV4-1 and TRBJ2-3; 9 nucleotides agree with TRBD2. V dropped 0 bases and J dropped 2; count of bases not matched to a gene: 6. The germline V gene has CDR1 MGHRA and CDR2 YSYEKL. CDR3 length: 17 amino acids. Here the CDR3 DNA reads TGCGCCAGCAGCCAAGATGCTAGCGGGAAGTTCACAGATACGCAGTATTTT. Its translation is CASSQDASGKFTDTQYF.

In DNA, the CDR3 is TGTGCCAGCAGCTTGTCGTCAGGGGATTATGGCTACACCTTC. It yields the protein CASSLSSGDYGYTF. This chain uses TRBV5-5 with TRBJ1-2, with D possibly matching TRBD1 (6 bases). V lost 1 base and J 5 bases, leaving 12 bases between the germline ends. Looked up from germline, CDR1 is SGHKS and CDR2 is YYEKEE (reference sequence). The CDR3 sequence is 14 residues long.

This sequence joins TRBV4-1 and TRBJ2-1; D remains unclear. The CDR3 loop spans 15 amino acids. Germline loops: CDR1 MGHRA, CDR2 YSYEKL. V was pared by 0 bases and J by 6 bases, with 12 bases between. CDR3 sequence reads: CASSQDTSRPNEQFF. DNA of the CDR3: TGCGCCAGCAGCCAAGATACATCCAGGCCCAATGAGCAGTTCTTC.

The rearrangement links TRBV5-1 to TRBJ2-7; 8 bases are shared with TRBD1. V lost 3 bases to trimming and J lost 6 bases; unmatched junction nucleotides: 8. From germline, CDR1 is SGHRS and CDR2 YFSETQ. The CDR3 totals 14 residues. The CDR3 sequence is CASSSGQGNTEQYF. CDR3 DNA: TGCGCCAGCAGCTCCGGACAGGGAAATACCGAGCAGTACTTC.

The chain carries TRBV9 and TRBJ2-2, with TRBD1 matching over 9 bases. V lost 2 bases to trimming and J lost 0 bases; unmatched junction nucleotides: 5. The CDR3 is 17 amino acids. Per the germline V gene, CDR1 is SGDLS and CDR2 is YYNGEE. The CDR3 here is CASSVSGQGSNTGELFF. Here the CDR3 DNA reads TGTGCCAGCAGCGTCTCGGGACAGGGTTCGAACACCGGGGAGCTGTTTTTT.

The V and J genes are TRBV10-3 and TRBJ1-2, with TRBD1 identical over 7 bases. Germline loops: CDR1 ENHRY, CDR2 SYGVKD. This CDR3 has 16 residues. The J segment lost 1 base and the V segment lost 1 base, leaving 6 bases of the junction unmatched. DNA of the CDR3: TGTGCCATCAGTGAGTACACAGGGGTCCTTAACTATGGCTACACCTTC. It codes for CAISEYTGVLNYGYTF.

This clone was detected once. This rearrangement joins TRBV6-5 to TRBJ2-7, with 8 nucleotides matching TRBD1. CDR3 length: 15 residues. CDR1 is MNHEY and CDR2 is SVGAGI in the germline V gene. With V trimmed by 5 bases and J by 3 bases, 9 bases remained unmatched. CDR3 nucleotide sequence: TGTGCCAGCAGTAGACTGGACAGGGTAATCTACGAGCAGTACTTC. Amino acid sequence: CASSRLDRVIYEQYF.

This clone appeared a single time. The chain couples TRBV5-1 to TRBJ2-3; 9 bases map to TRBD2. The CDR3 length is 15 residues. Germline V lookup: CDR1 SGHRS, CDR2 YFSETQ. V gave up 4 bases and J gave up 6 bases; unmatched junction bases: 9. This chain's CDR3 is CASSGTGLAPDTQYF. The CDR3, as DNA: TGCGCCAGCAGCGGGACGGGACTAGCACCCGATACGCAGTATTTT.

V is TRBV5-5 and J is TRBJ2-3; no clear D gene. The CDR3 consists of 13 residues. V dropped 0 bases and J dropped 7 bases, with 9 bases sitting between them. Germline V gene lookup returns CDR1 SGHKS and CDR2 YYEKEE (reference sequence). This chain's CDR3 is CASSLVSENTQYF. The CDR3 bases are TGTGCCAGCAGCTTGGTTAGTGAAAATACGCAGTATTTT.

The chain is built from TRBV7-9 and TRBJ1-3; 8 bases fit TRBD1. The CDR3 totals 14 residues. V was pared by 6 bases and J by 1 base, with 2 bases of the junction left unmatched. The germline CDR1 and CDR2 sequences are SEHNR and FQNEAQ (reference sequence). CDR3 amino acids: CASRQGASGNTIYF. The CDR3 DNA reads as TGTGCCAGCAGGCAGGGGGCGTCTGGAAACACCATATATTTT. Drawing the rest from reference TRBV7-9 and TRBJ1-3, the complete variable domain is DTGVSQNPRHKITKRGQNVTFRCDPISEHNRLYWYRQTLGQGPEFLTYFQNEAQLEKSRLLSDRFSAERPKGSFSTLEIQRTEQGDSAMYLCASRQGASGNTIYFGEGSWLTVV.

The genes are TRBV28 and TRBJ1-2; tentatively, D is TRBD1 (6 bases). V was cut by 7 bases and J by 7 bases, with 22 bases left in between. The germline CDR1 and CDR2 sequences are MDHEN and SYDVKM. The CDR3 spans 15 residues. The CDR3: CASTLGSRGPPGYTF. For the CDR3, the DNA is TGTGCCAGCACCCTCGGTTCCAGGGGACCACCTGGCTACACCTTC.

This chain connects TRBV10-2 to TRBJ2-1, with D possibly matching TRBD2 (6 bases). The germline gives CDR1 WSHSY, CDR2 SAAADI. This CDR3 spans 12 amino acids. V lost 2 bases and J lost 14, with 13 bases in between. The CDR3: CASSEVAGSKFF. The CDR3 bases are TGCGCCAGCAGTGAGGTCGCGGGATCCAAGTTCTTC.

The chain links TRBV6-5 to TRBJ1-2; tentative D call: TRBD1 (6 bases). From germline, CDR1 is MNHEY and CDR2 SVGAGI. V lost 3 bases, J lost 3 bases, and 14 bases lay in between. This CDR3 has 15 residues. CDR3 bases: TGTGCCAGCAGTTATCAGGGGAAGGGGGACTATGGCTACACCTTC. Amino acid sequence: CASSYQGKGDYGYTF.

The chain joins TRBV28 to TRBJ2-7, with 9 bases matching TRBD1. In germline, CDR1 is MDHEN, CDR2 SYDVKM. The CDR3 runs 14 residues. The J segment lost 2 bases and the V segment lost 6 bases, leaving 5 bases of the junction unmatched. CDR3 residues: CASRRTGAAYEQYF. Written as DNA, the CDR3 is TGTGCCAGCAGGAGGACAGGGGCGGCCTACGAGCAGTACTTC.

V gene TRBV5-1 combines with J gene TRBJ2-7, with D possibly matching TRBD2 (5 bases). With 4 bases removed from V and 4 bases from J, the gap between germline ends came to 12 bases. CDR3 length equals 13 residues. Germline lookup yields CDR1 SGHRS and CDR2 YFSETQ. The CDR3: CASSPSGRYEQYF. CDR3 coding DNA: TGCGCCAGCAGCCCAAGCGGTAGATACGAGCAGTACTTC.

The chain couples TRBV12-3 or TRBV12-4 to TRBJ1-4; 8 bases are shared with TRBD1. This CDR3 contains 13 residues. The V segment lost 10 bases and the J segment 3 bases; nucleotides outside the gene matches: 4. The CDR3 loop is CATSTGANEKLFF. The CDR3 nucleotides read TGTGCCACCTCGACAGGGGCTAATGAAAAACTGTTTTTT.

The chain has TRBV15 and TRBJ1-1, with TRBD1 matching 10 bases. Germline V gene data show CDR1 as LNHNV and CDR2 as YYDKDF (reference sequence). The CDR3 runs 15 residues. Unmatched junction bases numbered 7, after V lost 9 bases and J lost 0 bases. In DNA form, the CDR3 reads TGTGCCACTTCTGGACAGGGGGGGTTGAACACTGAAGCTTTCTTT. Encoded protein: CATSGQGGLNTEAFF.

The CDR3 DNA reads as TGTGCCAGCAGCTTAACGGGGTACACCATATATTTT. The encoded protein is CASSLTGYTIYF. The V call is TRBV7-2, the J call TRBJ1-3; D uncertain. Germline V gene data show CDR1 as SGHTA and CDR2 as FQGNSA. This CDR3 is 12 amino acids long. V was shortened by 2 bases and J by 8 bases, with 7 bases between the two germline ends.

The chain joins TRBV7-8 to TRBJ2-5, with 9 bases matching TRBD2. Germline CDR1 SGHVS, CDR2 FQNEAQ. The ends lost 1 base at V and 1 base at J; junction bases unmatched: 4. The CDR3 loop spans 16 amino acids. CDR3 DNA: TGTGCCAGCAGCTTAGATCCGCGGGAGGGCCAAGAGACCCAGTACTTC. This sequence encodes CASSLDPREGQETQYF.

This clone was found once. The rearrangement uses TRBV28 and TRBJ2-2; D gene uncertain. Germline CDR1 and CDR2: MDHEN and SYDVKM. V was pared by 4 bases and J by 6 bases, with 3 bases between. CDR3 length: 11 amino acids. CDR3 loop: CASSYSGELFF. The CDR3 DNA is TGTGCCAGCAGTTACTCCGGGGAGCTGTTTTTT.

The V gene is TRBV15, the J gene TRBJ2-7, with D possibly matching TRBD2 (5 bases). Germline V CDR1 and CDR2: LNHNV, YYDKDF (reference sequence). The CDR3 totals 13 residues. The V end was cut by 0 bases, the J end by 4 bases, with 7 bases between. The CDR3 loop reads CATSRERLYEQYF. As DNA, the CDR3 is TGTGCCACCAGCAGAGAGAGACTATACGAGCAGTACTTC.